This T cell receptor (beta chain) was captured by sequencing in a study of blood T cell repertoires in COVID-19. About the study: Whether acute or convalescent, the COVID-19 samples came from the United States, Italy and Spain. In each case, the material was cDNA or gDNA derived from T cells, B-cell-depleted T cells, or PBMCs.

Original processing notes: Counts of nucleated cells, estimated from reference gene primer amplification, were obtained. Data came from immunoSEQ multiplex PCR; TCRdb stores just in-frame clones and leaves some out. That table gives V, J and clone size, and the DNA gave D and trimming. The sample has under 40,000 clones, about 87% seen once; the top ten hold less than 25%. The CDR3 length is 12 residues. V was cut by 5 bases and J by 7 bases, with 9 bases left in between. Germline V gives CDR1 SGHTA, CDR2 FQGTGA. This clone was detected a few times. The receptor was isolated from a man aged 50-60 years with active or convalescent COVID-19. The chain joins TRBV7-3 to TRBJ2-1, with D perhaps matching TRBD1 (5 bases). Sequencing input: peripheral blood. CDR3 sequence: CASSLDRNEQFF. As DNA, the CDR3 is TGTGCCAGCAGCCTAGACAGAAATGAGCAGTTCTTC.